One sample yielded the 20 T cell receptor beta chains listed below, sequenced in a study of blood T cell repertoires in COVID-19. Only in-frame clones appear in the TCRdb table, and some are missing; sequencing was by immunoSEQ multiplex PCR. Among 45,000 to 50,000 clones listed, approximately 85% were seen once. The sequenced material came from peripheral blood. Receptor source: a woman aged 80 or over with COVID-19, enrolled during active disease.

The chain is built from TRBV5-1 and TRBJ1-2, with TRBD1 matching 7 bases. This CDR3 is 16 amino acids long. V was pared by 4 bases and J by 4 bases, with 13 bases of the junction left unmatched. Germline V gene sequence: CDR1 SGHRS, CDR2 YFSETQ. The CDR3, as DNA: TGCGCCAGCAGCCCTACCGGGACAGAGTACTCCTATGGCTACACCTTC. This gives the protein CASSPTGTEYSYGYTF. The complete variable domain, with remaining parts taken from reference TRBV5-1 and TRBJ1-2, reads KAGVTQTPRYLIKTRGQQVTLSCSPISGHRSVSWYQQTPGQGLQFLFEYFSETQRNKGNFPGRFSGRQFSNSRSEMNVSTLELGDSALYLCASSPTGTEYSYGYTFGSGTRLTVV.

CDR3 DNA sequence: TGTGCCAGTAGTGGGACACAGGGATGGGGAGGCTACACCTTC. It specifies CASSGTQGWGGYTF. V usage is TRBV19 and J usage is TRBJ1-2, with D possibly being TRBD1 (6 bases). The CDR3 consists of 14 residues. Germline lookup yields CDR1 LNHDA and CDR2 SQIVND (reference sequence). Deletions cut 5 bases from V and 8 bases from J, with 18 bases between.

The chain recombines TRBV4-1 with TRBJ2-3; tentative D call: TRBD2 (6 bases). There are 16 residues in the CDR3. CDR1 and CDR2 (germline): MGHRA, YSYEKL. Between the trimmed V and J ends, which lost 3 bases and 0 bases, there was a span of 13 bases. CDR3 DNA sequence: TGCGCCAGCAGCCAGTTATCCGGGACTAGCACAGATACGCAGTATTTT. Protein sequence: CASSQLSGTSTDTQYF.

The V gene is TRBV6-5, the J gene TRBJ1-1; possible D gene TRBD1, 6 bases. The germline V gene has CDR1 MNHEY and CDR2 SVGAGI. The CDR3 covers 15 residues. The germline V and J ends were trimmed by 5 bases and 2 bases, with 15 bases remaining between them. Here the CDR3 DNA reads TGTGCCAGCAGTCCTCCCCAGGGGCTTAACACTGAAGCTTTCTTT. It encodes CASSPPQGLNTEAFF.

V gene TRBV6-1 combines with J gene TRBJ2-5, with TRBD1 matching 8 bases. CDR1 is MNHNS, CDR2 SASEGT, per germline. The ends lost 2 bases at V and 4 bases at J; junction bases unmatched: 6. There are 15 residues in the CDR3. CDR3 coding DNA: TGTGCCAGCAGTGAAAACAGGGGGACGCGAGAGACCCAGTACTTC. It encodes CASSENRGTRETQYF.

The rearrangement uses TRBV5-4 and TRBJ2-5; perhaps TRBD1 as D (6 bases). The length of the CDR3 is 15 residues. Deletions cut 3 bases from V and 2 bases from J, with 14 bases between. Germline V gene lookup returns CDR1 SGHNT and CDR2 YYREEE (reference sequence). The CDR3 protein is CASSSGRTAQETQYF. CDR3 sequence (DNA): TGTGCCAGCAGCTCGGGAAGGACAGCTCAAGAGACCCAGTACTTC.

The chain carries TRBV15 and TRBJ2-1; 9 bases match TRBD2. The CDR3 is 14 residues long. Germline assignment: CDR1 LNHNV and CDR2 YYDKDF (reference sequence). Germline trimming cut 6 bases from V and 2 bases from J; bases unmatched to any gene: 2. CDR3 protein: CATREREAYNEQFF. The CDR3 nucleotides are TGTGCCACCAGGGAGCGGGAGGCCTACAATGAGCAGTTCTTC. Full variable domain (outside the CDR3, taken from reference TRBV15 and TRBJ2-1): DAMVIQNPRYQVTQFGKPVTLSCSQTLNHNVMYWYQQKSSQAPKLLFHYYDKDFNNEADTPDNFQSRRPNTSFCFLDIRSPGLGDTAMYLCATREREAYNEQFFGPGTRLTVL.

This chain joins TRBV4-3 and TRBJ2-3, with D possibly matching TRBD2 (7 bases). CDR1 and CDR2 (germline): LGHNA, YSLEER. The CDR3 runs 14 residues. The V and J ends lost 0 bases and 14 bases respectively, with 18 bases between them. CDR3 residues: CASSQDLGGGRRYF. DNA for the CDR3: TGCGCCAGCAGCCAAGATCTAGGGGGGGGCCGCCGGTATTTT.

The CDR3 DNA follows: TGTGCCAGCAGCACAGGGGGTCCCCTCCACTTT. Encoded protein: CASSTGGPLHF. The V gene is TRBV12-3 or TRBV12-4, the J gene TRBJ1-6; 8 nucleotides line up with TRBD1. There are 11 residues in the CDR3. Trimming removed 6 bases from V and 13 bases from J; junction bases left unmatched: 2.

The rearrangement uses TRBV18 and TRBJ2-5, with TRBD2 as a possible D gene (6 bases). Trimming cost V 8 bases and J 5 bases, with 21 bases left between them. This CDR3 spans 15 amino acids. Per germline, CDR1 KGHSH and CDR2 LQKENI. The CDR3 loop reads CASTYNYGGQETQYF. CDR3 nucleotides: TGTGCCAGCACCTACAACTACGGGGGTCAGGAGACCCAGTACTTC.

This clone appeared a few times. The chain carries TRBV23-1 and TRBJ1-5; maybe TRBD1 (6 bases). Being an ORF, TRBV23-1 has a function that is uncertain. The CDR3 covers 21 residues. Between the trimmed V and J ends, which lost 0 bases and 2 bases, there was a span of 26 bases. The CDR3 sequence: CASSQSLQGFWRISGNQPQHF. The CDR3 DNA reads as TGCGCCAGCAGTCAATCCCTACAGGGTTTCTGGAGGATCTCGGGCAATCAGCCCCAGCATTTT.

The V and J genes are TRBV18 and TRBJ2-1; TRBD2 matches at 12 bases. This CDR3 region has 15 residues. The germline CDR1 and CDR2 sequences are KGHSH and LQKENI. The trim removed 0 bases at V and 8 bases at J, leaving 2 bases unmatched. The CDR3 DNA sequence: TGTGCCAGCTCACCACCGCTAGCGGGGGGGGATGAGCAGTTCTTC. The encoded protein is CASSPPLAGGDEQFF.

The chain is built from TRBV6-2 or TRBV6-3 and TRBJ2-7, with D unclear. V lost 4 bases and J lost 0, with 4 bases in between. The CDR3 contains 12 residues. Germline CDR1 reads MNHEY; CDR2 reads SVGEGT. As DNA, the CDR3 is TGTGCCAGCAGTTCCGGCTCCTACGAGCAGTACTTC. It yields the protein CASSSGSYEQYF.

The chain is built from TRBV7-9 and TRBJ2-3, with D tentatively TRBD1 (5 bases). Trimming pared 2 bases from V and 0 bases from J, leaving 6 bases between. In germline, CDR1 is SEHNR, CDR2 FQNEAQ (reference sequence). The CDR3 is made up of 14 amino acids. For the CDR3, the DNA is TGTGCCAGCAGCTTACAGGGAAGCACAGATACGCAGTATTTT. This encodes CASSLQGSTDTQYF.

The chain combines TRBV7-2 with TRBJ1-2, with D perhaps TRBD1 (5 bases). V lost 5 bases and J lost 3, with 13 bases in between. Germline assignment: CDR1 SGHTA and CDR2 FQGNSA. This CDR3 spans 14 amino acids. CDR3 in DNA: TGTGCCAGCAGCGGGCGGACGGGGGACTATGGCTACACCTTC. Translation: CASSGRTGDYGYTF.

The gene calls are TRBV5-4 and TRBJ2-1, with D possibly TRBD2 on 5 matching bases. Trimming took off 0 bases at V and 0 bases at J, with 10 bases between the two ends. Germline CDR1 reads SGHNT; CDR2 reads YYREEE (reference sequence). The CDR3 extends over 16 amino acids. The DNA for the CDR3 is TGTGCCAGCAGCTTGGATCGGGAAGTCTCCTACAATGAGCAGTTCTTC. It yields the protein CASSLDREVSYNEQFF.

The chain has TRBV6-5 and TRBJ2-7, with D tentatively TRBD1 (5 bases). The CDR3 is made up of 14 amino acids. Germline CDR1 is MNHEY and CDR2 is SVGAGI. V lost 0 bases to trimming and J lost 4 bases, with 10 bases between them. The CDR3 DNA reads as TGTGCCAGCAGTTACTCTACGAGGACATACGAGCAGTACTTC. This codes for CASSYSTRTYEQYF.

The rearrangement links TRBV6-5 to TRBJ2-3; unclear D gene. With 2 bases removed from V and 2 bases from J, the gap between germline ends came to 5 bases. Germline V gene sequence: CDR1 MNHEY, CDR2 SVGAGI. The CDR3 totals 13 residues. The CDR3 DNA reads as TGTGCCAGCAGTTACCCTCCCACAGATACGCAGTATTTT. Translated: CASSYPPTDTQYF.

This rearrangement joins TRBV7-8 to TRBJ2-2, with 8 bases that match TRBD1. Per the germline V gene, CDR1 is SGHVS and CDR2 is FQNEAQ. The CDR3 has 16 amino acids. Trimming at V came to 7 bases and at J to 4 bases, leaving 11 bases not matched to a gene. CDR3 DNA: TGTGCCAGCATCCCTTTCCAGGGGGCCGGCACCGGGGAGCTGTTTTTT. It translates to CASIPFQGAGTGELFF.

A few counts support this clone. The chain joins TRBV5-1 to TRBJ2-1; D is unresolved. CDR3 length: 15 amino acids. V lost 0 bases and J lost 5, with 12 bases in between. Germline-derived CDR1 and CDR2 are SGHRS and YFSETQ. The chain's CDR3 is CASSLASSADNEQFF. In DNA, the CDR3 is TGCGCCAGCAGCTTGGCCAGTTCTGCGGACAATGAGCAGTTCTTC. Supplemented by reference TRBV5-1 and TRBJ2-1, the full variable domain reads KAGVTQTPRYLIKTRGQQVTLSCSPISGHRSVSWYQQTPGQGLQFLFEYFSETQRNKGNFPGRFSGRQFSNSRSEMNVSTLELGDSALYLCASSLASSADNEQFFGPGTRLTVL.